The next 30 T cell receptor beta chains were all read from a single sample in a study of OX40 agonist ivuxolimab in advanced cancers. Sequenced by immunoSEQ multiplex PCR; TCRdb stores in-frame clones only, minus some. Among around 76,000 clones listed, about 93% were seen once. Sequencing used CD4+ or CD8+ T cells sorted from blood, obtained in a trial of the OX40 agonist ivuxolimab. These receptor sequences come from an adult with an advanced solid tumor such as melanoma, head and neck, liver or kidney cancer.

This rearrangement joins TRBV28 to TRBJ2-7, with D possibly matching TRBD2 (5 bases). V was trimmed by 8 bases and J by 3 bases, leaving 17 bases between them. CDR1 is MDHEN, CDR2 SYDVKM, per germline. This CDR3 is built from 14 residues. The CDR3 bases are TGTGCCAGCCAGCAACATGGCGGACTCTACGAGCAGTACTTC. It encodes CASQQHGGLYEQYF.

The genes are TRBV25-1 and TRBJ2-7; D ambiguous. Germline assignment: CDR1 MGHDK and CDR2 SYGVNS. Trimming pared 2 bases from V and 3 bases from J, leaving 5 bases between. The CDR3 runs 12 residues. The CDR3, as DNA: TGTGCCAGCAGTGAAGGAGACTACGAGCAGTACTTC. As protein: CASSEGDYEQYF.

The V gene is TRBV4-3, the J gene TRBJ1-1; D call uncertain. V lost 8 bases and J lost 6, with 22 bases in between. This CDR3 has 15 amino acids. Germline CDR1 is LGHNA and CDR2 is YSLEER. CDR3 nucleotides: TGCGCCAGCGCAGCTCGAGGTGAAGCGGGCGCTGAAGCTTTCTTT. Its protein product is CASAARGEAGAEAFF.

J is TRBJ2-2 and V is TRBV2, with D uncertain. V was clipped by 3 bases and J by 2 bases, with 13 bases between them. Germline CDR1 SNHLY, CDR2 FYNNEI. This CDR3 spans 16 amino acids. This CDR3 reads CASSDMRSVNTGELFF. The DNA for the CDR3 is TGTGCCAGCAGTGATATGAGGAGCGTCAACACCGGGGAGCTGTTTTTT.

V gene TRBV7-2 combines with J gene TRBJ1-5; possibly TRBD1 for D (5 bases). The V end lost 1 base, the J end lost 0 bases, and 10 bases lay between the germline ends. Germline-derived CDR1 and CDR2 are SGHTA and FQGNSA. The CDR3 covers 16 residues. The chain's CDR3 is CASSLVGRVSNQPQHF. As DNA, the CDR3 is TGTGCCAGCAGCTTAGTGGGGCGGGTTAGCAATCAGCCCCAGCATTTT.

CDR3 sequence reads: CASSPTGDGVPTDTQYF. The CDR3 DNA is TGTGCCAGCAGCCCCACGGGAGACGGGGTCCCCACAGATACGCAGTATTTT. The chain joins TRBV9 to TRBJ2-3; D possibly corresponds to TRBD2 (6 bases). Germline lookup yields CDR1 SGDLS and CDR2 YYNGEE. Trimming removed 4 bases at V and 2 bases at J, with 20 bases between. The CDR3 contains 17 residues.

The chain recombines TRBV30 with TRBJ2-1; unclear D gene. Trimming left V 5 bases short and J 1 base short, with 9 bases between. Germline CDR1 and CDR2: GTSNPN and SVGIG (reference sequence). The CDR3 sequence is 13 residues long. CDR3 coding DNA: TGTGCCTGGGCGACCGCATCCTACAATGAGCAGTTCTTC. Residues: CAWATASYNEQFF. Filled out from reference TRBV30 and TRBJ2-1, the complete variable domain reads SQTIHQWPATLVQPVGSPLSLECTVEGTSNPNLYWYRQAAGRGLQLLFYSVGIGQISSEVPQNLSASRPQDRQFILSSKKLLLSDSGFYLCAWATASYNEQFFGPGTRLTVL.

The chain couples TRBV28 to TRBJ2-6, with 7 bases identical to TRBD1. Germline V gene data show CDR1 as MDHEN and CDR2 as SYDVKM. This CDR3 region has 19 residues. Trimming removed 3 bases from V and 5 bases from J; junction bases left unmatched: 16. The CDR3 here is CASSFLGRHRGMRANVLTF. CDR3 sequence (DNA): TGTGCCAGCAGTTTTTTGGGCCGGCACAGGGGAATGCGGGCCAACGTCCTGACTTTC.

The rearrangement links TRBV13 to TRBJ2-7; 8 bases match TRBD2. CDR1 and CDR2 from the germline V gene are PRHDT and FYEKMQ (reference sequence). The CDR3 loop spans 15 amino acids. Unmatched junction bases numbered 5, after V lost 3 bases and J lost 1 base. CDR3 sequence: CASSFPRGGSYEQYF. The CDR3 nucleotides are TGTGCCAGCAGCTTCCCTCGGGGGGGGTCCTACGAGCAGTACTTC.

The V and J genes are TRBV6-5 and TRBJ2-7, with D possibly TRBD1 on 6 matching bases. The length of the CDR3 is 14 residues. Germline-derived CDR1 and CDR2 are MNHEY and SVGAGI. V was cut by 8 bases and J by 0 bases, with 14 bases left in between. The CDR3 loop reads CASCWGPLSYEQYF. The CDR3, as DNA: TGTGCCAGCTGTTGGGGGCCGCTCTCCTACGAGCAGTACTTC.

The chain is built from TRBV4-2 and TRBJ2-7; D may be TRBD1 (6 bases). CDR1 is LGHNA and CDR2 is YNFKEQ in the germline V gene. V was shortened by 3 bases and J by 3 bases, with 9 bases between the two germline ends. The CDR3 has 13 residues. This CDR3 is CASSHSDSYEQYF. DNA of the CDR3: TGTGCCAGCAGCCACTCGGACAGCTACGAGCAGTACTTC.

The genes are TRBV29-1 and TRBJ2-5; D is unclear. Germline V CDR1 and CDR2: SQVTM, ANQGSEA. Trimming took off 5 bases at V and 1 base at J, with 8 bases between the two ends. The CDR3 totals 12 residues. CDR3 sequence reads: CSVPKSQETQYF. The CDR3 nucleotides read TGCAGCGTTCCTAAAAGCCAAGAGACCCAGTACTTC. The full variable domain, in which reference TRBV29-1 and TRBJ2-5 provide the parts outside the CDR3, is SAVISQKPSRDICQRGTSLTIQCQVDSQVTMMFWYRQQPGQSLTLIATANQGSEATYESGFVIDKFPISRPNLTFSTLTVSNMSPEDSSIYLCSVPKSQETQYFGPGTRLLVL.

This clone appeared a single time. The V call is TRBV6-1, the J call TRBJ1-6; tentative D call: TRBD1 (5 bases). Germline lookup yields CDR1 MNHNS and CDR2 SASEGT. Trimming shortened V by 6 bases and J by 8 bases, and 20 bases separated the two germline ends. The CDR3 has 16 amino acids. The DNA for the CDR3 is TGTGCCAGCAGAGAACAGGTGGACCCAAGGCATTCACCCCTCCACTTT. It specifies CASREQVDPRHSPLHF.

Remarks on this clone: The germline gene is not matched at one end of the junction; a read error may be the cause. V is TRBV27 and J is TRBJ2-1, with TRBD2 matching 9 bases. The CDR3 is 15 residues long. CDR1 and CDR2 from the germline V gene are MNHEY and SMNVEV (reference sequence). CDR3 nucleotide sequence: TGTGCCAGCAGTACACTAGCGGGTGGCCCTAATGGGCAGTTCTTC. Translating gives CASSTLAGGPNGQFF.

The CDR3 region is CASRGSMDYGYTF. The CDR3 bases are TGTGCCAGCAGGGGATCGATGGACTATGGCTACACCTTC. V gene TRBV6-5 combines with J gene TRBJ1-2; the D is unclear. Germline V gene sequence: CDR1 MNHEY, CDR2 SVGAGI. V dropped 6 bases and J dropped 3 bases, with 11 bases sitting between them. This CDR3 contains 13 residues.

The chain uses TRBV7-8 and TRBJ2-1, with 8 bases identical to TRBD1. The CDR3 consists of 17 residues. Germline V gene lookup returns CDR1 SGHVS and CDR2 FQNEAQ. Unmatched junction bases numbered 7, after V lost 1 base and J lost 2 bases. For the CDR3, the DNA is TGTGCCAGCAGCTTAGAGCCAACAGGGGGGCCCTACAATGAGCAGTTCTTC. It encodes CASSLEPTGGPYNEQFF.

The chain employs TRBV5-1 and TRBJ1-2; possibly TRBD1 for D (5 bases). This CDR3 comprises 14 residues. V was trimmed by 7 bases and J by 0 bases, leaving 13 bases between them. Germline CDR1 SGHRS, CDR2 YFSETQ. CDR3 region: CASYTGDSNYGYTF. CDR3 DNA sequence: TGCGCCAGCTACACAGGAGACTCTAACTATGGCTACACCTTC.

The chain has TRBV2 and TRBJ1-1; 9 nucleotides match TRBD1. The germline V gene has CDR1 SNHLY and CDR2 FYNNEI. The length of the CDR3 is 18 residues. The junction had 14 bases not matched to a gene; V was cut back by 6 bases and J by 0 bases. For the CDR3, the DNA is TGTGCCAGCAGGGTCTCAGGGACAGGGACCGATATGAACACTGAAGCTTTCTTT. Its translation: CASRVSGTGTDMNTEAFF.

V is TRBV27 and J is TRBJ1-2, with D perhaps TRBD1 (6 bases). The ends were cut back, 3 bases at V and 8 bases at J, with 13 bases in the middle. Germline V gene data show CDR1 as MNHEY and CDR2 as SMNVEV (reference sequence). The CDR3 has 13 amino acids. DNA of the CDR3: TGTGCCAGCAGTTTCAGGGGAGGCCTAGGCTACACCTTC. This sequence encodes CASSFRGGLGYTF.

DNA of the CDR3: TGCACCCACGACCCAATAGCTTTCTTT. It specifies CTHDPIAFF. The chain has TRBV29-1 and TRBJ1-1; D gene ambiguous. Looked up from germline, CDR1 is SQVTM and CDR2 is ANQGSEA. The CDR3 extends over 9 amino acids.

V usage is TRBV5-6 and J usage is TRBJ2-3; 9 nucleotides line up with TRBD1. V shed 5 bases, J shed 3 bases, and the junction held 7 bases outside the gene matches. The CDR3 loop spans 15 amino acids. Germline V gene sequence: CDR1 SGHDT, CDR2 YYEEEE. The CDR3 sequence is CASSTTGQGTDTQYF. In DNA form, the CDR3 reads TGTGCCAGCAGTACGACTGGACAGGGGACAGATACGCAGTATTTT.

This clone appeared once. The CDR3 is CASSPRGRYEQYF. The CDR3 bases are TGTGCCAGCAGCCCCAGGGGACGGTACGAGCAGTACTTC. The rearrangement uses TRBV11-3 and TRBJ2-7; possibly TRBD1 for D (6 bases). V lost 5 bases, J lost 4 bases, and 12 bases lay in between. CDR1 SGHNT and CDR2 YENEEA come from the germline V gene. This CDR3 region has 13 residues.

The rearrangement joins TRBV5-4 to TRBJ1-2; possibly TRBD1 for D (5 bases). The length of the CDR3 is 15 residues. Germline V gene data show CDR1 as SGHNT and CDR2 as YYREEE (reference sequence). V was shortened by 0 bases and J by 3 bases, with 12 bases between the two germline ends. The CDR3 loop reads CASSLGGEGHYGYTF. The CDR3 DNA sequence: TGTGCCAGCAGCTTGGGGGGGGAAGGGCACTATGGCTACACCTTC.

The chain joins TRBV19 to TRBJ2-5; D perhaps matches TRBD1 (5 bases). V lost 4 bases and J 0 bases, leaving 18 bases between the germline ends. The germline V gene has CDR1 LNHDA and CDR2 SQIVND (reference sequence). This CDR3 spans 17 amino acids. This CDR3 reads CASSRWGPNRYQETQYF. CDR3 in DNA: TGTGCCAGTAGTAGGTGGGGTCCTAACAGGTACCAAGAGACCCAGTACTTC.

The chain has TRBV13 and TRBJ2-3; 10 nucleotides agree with TRBD2. Losses at the gene ends were 5 bases for V and 0 bases for J; bases not matched to a gene: 8. Germline loops: CDR1 PRHDT, CDR2 FYEKMQ (reference sequence). This CDR3 contains 17 residues. CDR3 bases: TGTGCCAGCAGCCTCCGGACTAGCGGAAAAAGCACAGATACGCAGTATTTT. Its protein product is CASSLRTSGKSTDTQYF.

This rearrangement joins TRBV27 to TRBJ2-2; 7 nucleotides line up with TRBD2. Germline V gene sequence: CDR1 MNHEY, CDR2 SMNVEV (reference sequence). Trimming took 2 bases from V and 7 from J; bases not matched to a gene: 7. There are 15 residues in the CDR3. The CDR3: CASSLIPLAGGELFF. CDR3 bases: TGTGCCAGCAGTTTAATCCCCTTAGCGGGCGGGGAGCTGTTTTTT.

V gene TRBV28 combines with J gene TRBJ2-7; 7 bases agree with TRBD2. This CDR3 has 13 amino acids. Germline lookup yields CDR1 MDHEN and CDR2 SYDVKM. V lost 8 bases and J lost 0; bases outside the gene matches: 4. CDR3 coding DNA: TGTGCCAGCTGGGGGGGGAGCTCCTACGAGCAGTACTTC. Amino acids: CASWGGSSYEQYF.

The CDR3 sequence: CASSLSWGNEQYF. The CDR3, as DNA: TGTGCCAGCAGTTTAAGTTGGGGGAACGAGCAGTACTTC. V is TRBV27 and J is TRBJ2-7, with D perhaps assigned TRBD1 or TRBD2 (5 bases each). This CDR3 is built from 13 residues. Germline CDR1 is MNHEY and CDR2 is SMNVEV (reference sequence). Trimming stripped 2 bases from V and 5 bases from J, with 10 bases between.

This chain uses TRBV28 with TRBJ1-1; no reliable D call. Looked up from germline, CDR1 is MDHEN and CDR2 is SYDVKM. This CDR3 is built from 14 residues. The V end lost 3 bases, the J end lost 3 bases, and 11 bases lay between the germline ends. CDR3 protein: CASSFGDGYTEAFF. The DNA of the CDR3 is TGTGCCAGCAGTTTCGGAGACGGATACACTGAAGCTTTCTTT. Drawing the rest from reference TRBV28 and TRBJ1-1, the complete variable domain is DVKVTQSSRYLVKRTGEKVFLECVQDMDHENMFWYRQDPGLGLRLIYFSYDVKMKEKGDIPEGYSVSREKKERFSLILESASTNQTSMYLCASSFGDGYTEAFFGQGTRLTVV.

The chain uses TRBV5-1 and TRBJ2-1; 7 nucleotides align to TRBD2. Germline lookup yields CDR1 SGHRS and CDR2 YFSETQ. CDR3 length: 12 residues. V gave up 2 bases and J gave up 8 bases; unmatched junction bases: 1. CDR3 sequence reads: CASSFGGDEQFF. Here the CDR3 DNA reads TGCGCCAGCAGCTTTGGGGGGGATGAGCAGTTCTTC.